These 8 T cell receptor beta chains were all obtained from the same sample, sequenced in a study of post-analysis software for immune sequencing data. cDNA libraries for TCR beta contained unique molecular identifiers. TCRdb fed the PCR reads into MiXCR, producing one record per CDR3 protein. The table lists about 190,000 distinct CDR3 sequences, 29% of them singletons, with about 3.4% in the top ten. Study-wide results and limits: Compared with controls, patients had more of 4 to 6 TRBV segments, including TRBV5-6, TRBV5-1 and TRBV20-1.

Antigens of these TCRs are unknown. Sequences were obtained from blood. Receptor source: a girl between 2 and 17 years old with multiple sclerosis.

At least ten counts were recorded for this clonotype. V is TRBV5-1 and J is TRBJ2-7, with 9 bases identical to TRBD2. V trimming: 0 bases; J trimming: 2 bases; junction bases outside the gene matches: 3. This CDR3 is built from 15 residues. Germline assignment: CDR1 SGHRS and CDR2 YFSETQ. This CDR3 is CASSLAGGRAYEQYF. For the CDR3, the DNA is TGCGCCAGCAGCTTGGCGGGCGGGAGGGCCTACGAGCAGTACTTC.

This clonotype was seen more than once but under ten times. The chain joins TRBV10-2 to TRBJ2-7; D might be TRBD2 (6 bases). V shed 4 bases and J shed 4 bases, with 11 bases lying between them. CDR1 is WSHSY, CDR2 SAAADI, per germline. This CDR3 region has 13 residues. CDR3: CASSAGTPYEQYF. Written as DNA, the CDR3 is TGCGCCAGCAGTGCAGGGACTCCTTACGAGCAGTACTTC.

This clonotype was picked up many times. CDR3 nucleotides: TGTGCCAGCAGCTTTGTGAGCGGGAGAACAGATACGCAGTATTTT. Translated, it gives CASSFVSGRTDTQYF. This chain uses TRBV7-2 with TRBJ2-3, with 8 positions matching TRBD2. CDR3 size: 15 residues. CDR1 SGHTA and CDR2 FQGNSA come from the germline V gene. V trimming: 3 bases; J trimming: 3 bases; junction bases outside the gene matches: 5.

Note on this clonotype: Its ends do not fully match the called genes, so a read error is possible. The V call is TRBV20-1, the J call TRBJ1-5; no clear D gene. The CDR3 consists of 15 residues. From germline, CDR1 is DFQATT and CDR2 SNEGSKA (reference sequence). This CDR3 reads CRARDPQHSNQPQHF. The CDR3, as DNA: TGCAGAGCTAGAGATCCGCAGCATAGCAATCAGCCCCAGCATTTT.

The V and J genes are TRBV5-1 and TRBJ2-1; tentative D call: TRBD2 (6 bases). The CDR3 is made up of 15 amino acids. V lost 5 bases and J lost 7, with 19 bases in between. The germline V gene encodes CDR1 SGHRS and CDR2 YFSETQ. As DNA, the CDR3 is TGCGCCAGCAGAGCACGCGGGACCCCGGGGAATGAGCAGTTCTTC. It translates to CASRARGTPGNEQFF.

This clonotype was recorded a few times. The chain is built from TRBV7-9 and TRBJ2-1; TRBD1 agrees at 11 bases. This CDR3 comprises 19 residues. CDR1 is SEHNR, CDR2 FQNEAQ, per germline (reference sequence). The ends lost 0 bases at V and 8 bases at J; junction bases unmatched: 15. CDR3 protein: CASSLAHNGGTGGFDEQFF. CDR3 nucleotide sequence: TGTGCCAGCAGCTTAGCCCACAACGGCGGGACAGGGGGATTTGATGAGCAGTTCTTC. The whole variable domain, filled in from reference TRBV7-9 and TRBJ2-1, reads DTGVSQNPRHKITKRGQNVTFRCDPISEHNRLYWYRQTLGQGPEFLTYFQNEAQLEKSRLLSDRFSAERPKGSFSTLEIQRTEQGDSAMYLCASSLAHNGGTGGFDEQFFGPGTRLTVL.

Regarding this clonotype: A read error may explain this, as a much larger clone is one base away. The chain combines TRBV6-4 with TRBJ2-1; TRBD2 matches at 9 bases. The closer fit of TRBJ2-7 to the DNA end suggests the J call may be wrong. The germline V gene has CDR1 MRHNA and CDR2 SNTAGT. This CDR3 comprises 16 residues. The CDR3 loop reads CASSLSGRGGYNEQYF. As DNA, the CDR3 is TGTGCCAGCAGTCTTAGCGGGAGAGGGGGATACAATGAGCAGTACTTC.

A word on this clonotype: A clone one base away is much larger, so this may be a read error. The chain joins TRBV6-1 to TRBJ2-7; D possibly uses TRBD1 or TRBD2 (5 bases each). Germline CDR1 is MNHNS and CDR2 is SASEGT. Trimming took 4 bases from V and 7 from J, leaving 23 bases between them. The CDR3 runs 16 residues. The CDR3 nucleotides read TGTGCCAGCAGTGTCCAACACGGCGGGCCGGACAATGAGCAGTACTTC. Translated, it gives CASSVQHGGPDNEQYF.